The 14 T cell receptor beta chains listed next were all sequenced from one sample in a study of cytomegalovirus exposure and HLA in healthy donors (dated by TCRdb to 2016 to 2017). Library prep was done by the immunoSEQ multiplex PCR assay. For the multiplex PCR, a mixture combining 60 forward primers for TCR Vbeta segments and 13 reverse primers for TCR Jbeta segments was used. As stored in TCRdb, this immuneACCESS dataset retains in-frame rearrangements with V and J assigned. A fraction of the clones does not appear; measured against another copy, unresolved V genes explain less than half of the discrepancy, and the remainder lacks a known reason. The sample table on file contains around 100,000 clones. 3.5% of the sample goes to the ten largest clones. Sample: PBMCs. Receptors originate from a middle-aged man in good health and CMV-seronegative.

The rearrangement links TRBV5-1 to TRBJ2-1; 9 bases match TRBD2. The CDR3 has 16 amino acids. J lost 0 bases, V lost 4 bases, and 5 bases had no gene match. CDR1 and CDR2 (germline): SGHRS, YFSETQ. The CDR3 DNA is TGCGCCAGCAGCCTCCGGACTAGCGTCTCCTACAATGAGCAGTTCTTC. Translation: CASSLRTSVSYNEQFF.

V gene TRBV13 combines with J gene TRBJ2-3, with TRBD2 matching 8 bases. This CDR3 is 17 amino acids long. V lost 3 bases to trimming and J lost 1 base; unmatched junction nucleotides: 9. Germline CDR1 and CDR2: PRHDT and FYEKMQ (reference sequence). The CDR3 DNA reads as TGTGCCAGCAGCTTTTCAGACAGGACTAGCCGCACAGATACGCAGTATTTT. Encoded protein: CASSFSDRTSRTDTQYF.

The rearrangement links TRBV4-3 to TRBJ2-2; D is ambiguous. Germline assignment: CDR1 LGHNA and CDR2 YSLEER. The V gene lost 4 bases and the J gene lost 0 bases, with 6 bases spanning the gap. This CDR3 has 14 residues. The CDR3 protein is CASSPRSNTGELFF. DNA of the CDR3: TGCGCCAGCAGCCCTAGGTCGAACACCGGGGAGCTGTTTTTT.

CDR3 loop: CASSSPKLAGSYNEQFF. For the CDR3, the DNA is TGCGCCAGCTCCTCACCTAAACTAGCGGGGAGTTACAATGAGCAGTTCTTC. V is TRBV5-1 and J is TRBJ2-1; 10 bases map to TRBD2. V lost 7 bases to trimming and J lost 4 bases; unmatched junction nucleotides: 14. This CDR3 comprises 17 residues. CDR1 SGHRS and CDR2 YFSETQ come from the germline V gene.

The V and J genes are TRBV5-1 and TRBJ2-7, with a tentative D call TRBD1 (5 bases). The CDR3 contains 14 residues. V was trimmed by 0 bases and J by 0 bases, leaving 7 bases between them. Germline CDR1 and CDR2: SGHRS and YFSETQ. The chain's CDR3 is CASSLGQSSYEQYF. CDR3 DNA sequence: TGCGCCAGCAGCTTGGGACAGTCCTCCTACGAGCAGTACTTC.

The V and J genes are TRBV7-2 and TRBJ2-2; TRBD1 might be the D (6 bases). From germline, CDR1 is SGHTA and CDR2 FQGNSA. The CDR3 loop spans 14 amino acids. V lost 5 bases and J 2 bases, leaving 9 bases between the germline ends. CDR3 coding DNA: TGTGCCAGCAGCCTGGACAGAAACACCGGGGAGCTGTTTTTT. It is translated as CASSLDRNTGELFF.

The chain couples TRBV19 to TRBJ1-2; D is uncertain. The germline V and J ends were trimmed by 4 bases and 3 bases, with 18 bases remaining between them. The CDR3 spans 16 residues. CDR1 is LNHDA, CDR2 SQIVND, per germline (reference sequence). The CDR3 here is CASSTSLGRADYGYTF. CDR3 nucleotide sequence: TGTGCCAGTAGTACCTCCCTAGGGAGGGCGGACTATGGCTACACCTTC.

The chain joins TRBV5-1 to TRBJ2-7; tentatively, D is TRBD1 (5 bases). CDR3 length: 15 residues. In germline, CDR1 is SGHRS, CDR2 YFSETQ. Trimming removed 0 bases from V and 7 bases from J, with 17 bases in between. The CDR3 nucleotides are TGCGCCAGCAGCTTGGCTTGGGGCAGGGCGGAAGAGCAGTACTTC. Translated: CASSLAWGRAEEQYF.

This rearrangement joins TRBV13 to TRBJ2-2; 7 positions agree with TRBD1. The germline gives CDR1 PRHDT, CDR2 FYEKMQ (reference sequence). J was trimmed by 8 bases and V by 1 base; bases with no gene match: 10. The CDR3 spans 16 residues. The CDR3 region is CASSLDRRQGEGELFF. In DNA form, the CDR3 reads TGTGCCAGCAGCTTAGACCGAAGACAGGGCGAAGGGGAGCTGTTTTTT.

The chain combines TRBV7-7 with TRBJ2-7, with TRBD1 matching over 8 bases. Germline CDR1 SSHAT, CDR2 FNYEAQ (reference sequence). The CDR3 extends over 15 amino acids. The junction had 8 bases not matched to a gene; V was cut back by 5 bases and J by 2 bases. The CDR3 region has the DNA TGTGCCAGCAGCCCCGGACAGGGAGAGGCCTACGAGCAGTACTTC. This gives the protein CASSPGQGEAYEQYF.

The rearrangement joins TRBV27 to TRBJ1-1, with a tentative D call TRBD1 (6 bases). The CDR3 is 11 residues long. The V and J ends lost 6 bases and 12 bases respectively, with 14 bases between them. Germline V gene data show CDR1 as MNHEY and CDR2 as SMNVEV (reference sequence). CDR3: CASRQGVSSFF. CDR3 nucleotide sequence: TGTGCCAGCAGACAGGGAGTCTCGTCTTTCTTT.

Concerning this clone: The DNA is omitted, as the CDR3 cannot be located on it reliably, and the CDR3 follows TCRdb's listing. The CDR3 loop reads CASSKVVGAGNTIYF. V is TRBV21-1 and J is TRBJ1-3; the DNA was not compared with TRBD1, the D call given in the table. TRBV21-1 constitutes a pseudogene. Termini included, the CDR3 measures 15 amino acids.

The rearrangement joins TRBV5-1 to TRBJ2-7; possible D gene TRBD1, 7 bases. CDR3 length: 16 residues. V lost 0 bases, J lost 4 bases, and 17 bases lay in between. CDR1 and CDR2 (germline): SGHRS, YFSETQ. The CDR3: CASSLGGGRGTYEQYF. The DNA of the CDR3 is TGCGCCAGCAGCTTGGGAGGGGGCAGGGGGACTTACGAGCAGTACTTC.

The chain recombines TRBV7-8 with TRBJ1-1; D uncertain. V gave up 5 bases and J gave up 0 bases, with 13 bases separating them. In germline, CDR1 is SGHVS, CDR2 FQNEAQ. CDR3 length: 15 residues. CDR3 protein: CASSPKRVLNTEAFF. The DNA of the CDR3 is TGTGCCAGCAGCCCAAAACGGGTCCTGAACACTGAAGCTTTCTTT.